A selection of T cell receptor beta chains follows, all from one sample in a study of T-cell memory formation after mild COVID-19. TCRdb redid the calling of the 5' RACE reads with MiXCR, one entry per CDR3 protein. The repertoire holds approximately 560,000 distinct CDR3 sequences, with 17% as singletons. Sequenced material: PBMCs or a T cell subset sorted from them (not recorded which). The source of these receptors is an adult woman who had mild COVID-19 (a few samples of this study predate the infection). Cell type and time point are not known. Each CDR3 is given with its conserved first and last residue.

j_call v_call cdr3_aa
TRBJ1-1 TRBV12-3/TRBV12-4 CASSPVQNTEAFF
TRBJ2-1 TRBV6-1 CASSVGKGNEQFF
TRBJ2-1 TRBV11-2 CASTKDKGANNEQFF
TRBJ2-2 TRBV24-1 CATSERTSGRTGELFF
TRBJ2-7 TRBV4-1 CASSLSWTGGAIDEQYF
TRBJ1-1 TRBV11-3 CASSLDWEAFF
TRBJ2-3 TRBV11-3 CASSSWGTQYF
TRBJ2-3 TRBV11-2 CASSLAFQTDTQYF
TRBJ2-1 TRBV9 CASSARIVGAYNEQFF
TRBJ1-1 TRBV4-1 CASSLSRGEYTEAFF
TRBJ2-3 TRBV7-9 CASSRFVGGASTDTQYF
TRBJ2-5 TRBV6-5 CASSYVRAGETQYF
TRBJ1-6 TRBV5-1 CASSSTGPSSYNSPLHF
TRBJ2-7 TRBV19 CASRWTGDHYEQYF
TRBJ2-5 TRBV5-6 CASSFRDRESETQYF
TRBJ2-5 TRBV11-2 CASSPGYSLETQYF
TRBJ1-1 TRBV10-3 CAIRGVGDTEAFF
TRBJ1-4 TRBV7-2 CASSLGPNEKLFF
TRBJ2-7 TRBV2 CASSETGESHEQYF
TRBJ1-3 TRBV12-3/TRBV12-4 CASNTGTHSGNTIYF
TRBJ2-1 TRBV5-1 CASSLGRGGNEQFF
TRBJ2-1 TRBV7-9 CASSLGVGGLSYNEQFF